The clone carrying this TCR beta chain was recorded a few times. This CDR3 has 16 residues. Germline V gives CDR1 SGHNT, CDR2 YYREEE (reference sequence). Deletions cut 3 bases from V and 7 bases from J, with 22 bases between. This entry comes from a study of blood T cell repertoires in COVID-19. Background on the study: Sites in the United States, Italy and Spain provided acute and convalescent COVID-19 samples. The cDNA or gDNA used as material had been derived from T cells, B-cell-depleted T cells, or PBMCs.

In the authors' methods: Cell counts per sample came from amplifying reference gene primers. Profiled with immunoSEQ multiplex PCR; TCRdb holds only in-frame clones, not every one. That table furnishes V, J and clone size, whereas the DNA furnished D and trimming. The sample comprises around 100,000 clones, about four fifths of which are singletons, and more than 3% rests with the top ten. What was sequenced was peripheral blood. The sequence was collected from a woman aged 80 or over with active or convalescent COVID-19. The chain carries TRBV5-4 and TRBJ2-5; TRBD2 is a possible D gene (7 bases). The CDR3 sequence is CASSWGGHFVAGTQYF. Here the CDR3 DNA reads TGTGCCAGCAGCTGGGGGGGACATTTCGTCGCGGGGACCCAGTACTTC.